This T cell receptor (beta chain) was recorded in a study of monozygotic twins with inflammatory bowel disease. Study observations and caveats: Between concordant and discordant twins, repertoire similarity failed to differ, a result that limited power may explain. The analysis yielded no support for one strong signal or clonotype associated with IBD.

Per germline, CDR1 DFQATT and CDR2 SNEGSKA (reference sequence). The CDR3 covers 18 residues. A word on this clonotype: No antigen is known for it.

Each UMI, carrying a 6-nucleotide sample barcode, came from template switching. TCRdb reprocessed the 5' RACE reads; each CDR3 protein has one entry and no DNA is given. This table lists about 110,000 distinct CDR3 sequences. The sequence came from a human donor with ulcerative colitis or Crohn's disease, or a healthy co-twin of an affected twin (not recorded which). This chain links TRBV20-1 with TRBJ1-2; the TRBD1 assignment by TCRdb is unverifiable without DNA. The sequencing input was blood. The CDR3 reads CSATHPGHSTGMVSGYTF.